This T cell receptor beta chain was documented in a study of Ad26.COV2.S vaccination and SARS-CoV-2 variants. Overall study context: In the study, Ad26.COV2.S was injected intramuscularly once, or twice 56 days apart. Study conclusions and caveats: The TCR breadth and depth analyses may have produced an underestimate of total T cell responses.

To note about this clone: The antigen is not known.

Sample treatment: some 20 received Ad26.COV2.S at low or high dose, single or two shots; five or six received placebo; per-sample allocation not given. Sampling was performed 63 days after the first vaccine or placebo injection. Sequencing was performed with immunoSEQ multiplex PCR; in TCRdb, only in-frame clones are kept and a portion is missing. The table records about 680,000 clones, around 92% of them present only once. Looked up from germline, CDR1 is LNHDA and CDR2 is SQIVND (reference sequence). This CDR3 comprises 14 residues. The ends were cut back, 3 bases at V and 5 bases at J, with 13 bases in the middle.

The sample was peripheral blood, taken in a trial of Ad26.COV2.S vaccine versus placebo. This clonotype was obtained from a person aged 18-65 years who received the Ad26.COV2.S COVID-19 vaccine or a placebo. This sequence joins TRBV19 and TRBJ1-1, with D uncertain. Here the CDR3 DNA reads TGTGCCAGTAGTATGATGGCCCCTGGGACTGAAGCTTTCTTT. Protein product: CASSMMAPGTEAFF.